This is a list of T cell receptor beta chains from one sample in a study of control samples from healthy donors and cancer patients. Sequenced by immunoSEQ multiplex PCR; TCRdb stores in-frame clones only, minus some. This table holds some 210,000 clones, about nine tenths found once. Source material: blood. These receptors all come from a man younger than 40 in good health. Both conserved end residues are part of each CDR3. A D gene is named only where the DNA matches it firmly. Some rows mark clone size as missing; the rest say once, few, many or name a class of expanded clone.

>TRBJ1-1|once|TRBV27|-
CASSLSGPRPMQAAVEGVLTEAFF
TGTGCCAGCAGTTTATCGGGACCGCGGCCGATGCAAGCGGCAGTTGAGGGGGTTCTCACTGAAGCTTTCTTT
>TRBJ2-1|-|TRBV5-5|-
CASSLGLAAGAAFSYNEQFF
TGTGCCAGCAGCTTGGGACTTGCGGCGGGGGCCGCCTTTTCCTACAATGAGCAGTTCTTC
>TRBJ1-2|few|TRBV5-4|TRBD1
CASSLNRGGGYTF
TGTGCCAGCAGCCTAAACAGGGGTGGAGGCTACACCTTC
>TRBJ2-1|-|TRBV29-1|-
CSVDLTRNEQFF
TGCAGCGTTGACTTGACCCGGAATGAGCAGTTCTTC
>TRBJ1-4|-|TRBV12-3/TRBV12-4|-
CASSLGQPKLFF
TGTGCCAGCAGTCTAGGACAGCCAAAACTGTTTTTT
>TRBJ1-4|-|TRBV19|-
CASQISGGSEKLFF
TGTGCCAGTCAAATCAGTGGAGGGAGTGAAAAACTGTTTTTT
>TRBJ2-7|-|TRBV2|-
CASSEEGGLGEQYF
TGTGCCAGCAGTGAAGAAGGGGGGCTGGGGGAGCAGTACTTC
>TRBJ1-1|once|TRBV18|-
CASSPSGNTEAFF
TGTGCCAGCTCACCATCCGGGAACACTGAAGCTTTCTTT
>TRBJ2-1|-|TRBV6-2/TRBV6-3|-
CASSPRSYNEQFF
TGTGCCAGCAGCCCTCGTTCCTACAATGAGCAGTTCTTC
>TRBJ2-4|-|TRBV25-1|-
CASSRSGERIQYF
TGTGCCAGCAGTAGGAGCGGAGAGCGGATTCAGTACTTC
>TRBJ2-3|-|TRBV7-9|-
CASSFGTDTQYF
TGTGCCAGCAGCTTCGGCACAGATACGCAGTATTTT
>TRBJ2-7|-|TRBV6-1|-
CASSEGPGTDYEQYF
TGTGCCAGCAGTGAAGGGCCCGGGACTGATTACGAGCAGTACTTC
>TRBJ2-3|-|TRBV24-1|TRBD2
CATSDPGLAGGRATDTQYF
TGTGCCACCAGTGACCCGGGACTAGCGGGGGGACGGGCCACAGATACGCAGTATTTT
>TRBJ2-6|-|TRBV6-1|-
CASSGDLARPSPGANVLTF
TGTGCCAGCAGTGGGGACCTGGCAAGACCTTCTCCTGGGGCCAACGTCCTGACTTTC
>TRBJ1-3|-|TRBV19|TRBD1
CASSGSGTGFGNTIYF
TGTGCCAGTAGTGGGTCCGGGACAGGGTTTGGAAACACCATATATTTT
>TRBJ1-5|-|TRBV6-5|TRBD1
CASRAGGSITPQHF
TGTGCCAGTCGCGCAGGGGGTTCGATAACGCCCCAGCATTTT
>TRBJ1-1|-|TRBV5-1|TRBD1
CASSLVSGGFSEAFF
TGCGCCAGCAGCTTGGTTTCAGGGGGGTTCAGTGAAGCTTTCTTT
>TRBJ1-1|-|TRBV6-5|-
CASIRVLNTEAFF
TGTGCCAGTATTAGGGTCCTGAACACTGAAGCTTTCTTT
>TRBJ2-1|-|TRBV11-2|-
CASSLRTGTYNEQFF
TGTGCCAGCAGCTTAAGGACTGGAACCTACAATGAGCAGTTCTTC
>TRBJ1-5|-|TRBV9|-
CASSTGGSGQPQHF
TGTGCCAGCAGCACCGGAGGTTCAGGGCAGCCCCAGCATTTT
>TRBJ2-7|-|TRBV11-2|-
CASSLGLTYEQYF
TGTGCCAGCAGCTTAGGTTTGACCTACGAGCAGTACTTC
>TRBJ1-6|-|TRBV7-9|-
CASSLGPKGSPLHF
TGTGCCAGCAGCCTGGGACCAAAGGGTTCACCCCTCCACTTT
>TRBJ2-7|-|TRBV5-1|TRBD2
CASSLQRGVSYEQYF
TGCGCCAGCAGCTTACAGCGGGGGGTCTCCTACGAGCAGTACTTC
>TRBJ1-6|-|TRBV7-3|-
CASSLIPGHLSSPLHF
TGTGCCAGCAGCTTAATCCCGGGACACCTCAGTTCACCCCTCCACTTT
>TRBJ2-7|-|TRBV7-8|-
CASSQGLLDEQYF
TGTGCCAGCAGCCAGGGACTTCTAGACGAGCAGTACTTC
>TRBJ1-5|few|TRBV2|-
CATGTPNQPQHF
TGTGCCACCGGGACACCGAATCAGCCCCAGCATTTT
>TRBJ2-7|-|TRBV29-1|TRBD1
CSVASQGAIYEQYF
TGCAGCGTTGCTTCACAGGGGGCCATCTACGAGCAGTACTTC
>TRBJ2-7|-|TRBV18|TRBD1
CASSLTGTGIYEQYF
TGTGCCAGCTCACTTACCGGGACAGGCATTTACGAGCAGTACTTC
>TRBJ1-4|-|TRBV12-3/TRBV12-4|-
CASGVRSLEKLFF
TGTGCCAGCGGAGTAAGAAGCCTAGAAAAACTGTTTTTT
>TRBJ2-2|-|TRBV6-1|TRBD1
CASSVRQGANTGELFF
TGTGCCAGCAGTGTAAGACAGGGGGCGAACACCGGGGAGCTGTTTTTT
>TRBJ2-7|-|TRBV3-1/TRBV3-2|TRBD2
CASSPLSGGSEQYF
TGTGCCAGCAGCCCACTATCGGGGGGTAGCGAGCAGTACTTC
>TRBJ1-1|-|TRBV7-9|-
CATSNQQVQAFF
TGTGCCACCTCAAACCAACAGGTTCAAGCTTTCTTT
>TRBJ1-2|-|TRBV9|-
CASSGTTGIGGYTF
TGTGCCAGCAGCGGAACAACAGGGATTGGAGGCTACACCTTC
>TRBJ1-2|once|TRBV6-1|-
CASSEGTVDGYTF
TGTGCCAGCAGTGAAGGGACAGTTGATGGCTACACCTTC
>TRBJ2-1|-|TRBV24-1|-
CATSDRGSTYNEQFF
TGTGCCACCAGTGATCGGGGCAGTACCTACAATGAGCAGTTCTTC
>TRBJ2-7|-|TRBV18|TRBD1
CASSAGQGDAYEQYF
TGTGCCAGCTCAGCAGGACAGGGGGACGCCTACGAGCAGTACTTC
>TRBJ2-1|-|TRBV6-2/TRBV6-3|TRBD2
CASSPRTSGGAGYNEQFF
TGTGCCAGCAGCCCTCGGACTAGCGGGGGGGCTGGCTACAATGAGCAGTTCTTC
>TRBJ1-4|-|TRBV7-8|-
CASTPLPRQKNEKLFF
TGTGCCAGCACTCCCTTACCTCGGCAGAAAAATGAAAAACTGTTTTTT
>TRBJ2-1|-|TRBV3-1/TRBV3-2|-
CASSPQGGRGTYNEQFF
TGTGCCAGCAGCCCCCAGGGGGGGCGGGGCACCTACAATGAGCAGTTCTTC
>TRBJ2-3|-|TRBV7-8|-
CASSLVVTGMDTQYF
TGTGCCAGCAGCTTAGTTGTCACGGGTATGGATACGCAGTATTTT